This T cell receptor beta chain was retrieved from a study of T cell responses to AZD1222 COVID-19 vaccine. Study-level information: Pooled samples include second doses given at about 4 or 12 weeks. Overall study findings and caveats: It was only a handful of AZD1222 recipients who were seropositive at baseline. Distributed over spike, vaccine-associated CD4 TCRs predominated at 160-218 and 743-854. Sampling captured repertoires only after the peak T cell response.

The ends were cut back, 0 bases at V and 7 bases at J, with 6 bases in the middle. The germline gives CDR1 MNHEY, CDR2 SVGAGI. The CDR3 is made up of 12 amino acids. The table came from immunoSEQ multiplex PCR; TCRdb's copy has only in-frame clones and leaves some out. The sample consists of 150,000 to 180,000 clones, around 89% of them appearing once. With regard to this clone: What it binds is unknown. This sample also contains other DNA sequences that code for the same CDR3.

The sample here was peripheral blood, taken on day 0 of AZD1222 vaccination. This sequence joins TRBV6-5 and TRBJ1-1; D gene ambiguous. The sequence derives from an adult in good health. CDR3: CASSYSGGEAFF. The DNA of the CDR3 is TGTGCCAGCAGTTACTCTGGCGGTGAAGCTTTCTTT.